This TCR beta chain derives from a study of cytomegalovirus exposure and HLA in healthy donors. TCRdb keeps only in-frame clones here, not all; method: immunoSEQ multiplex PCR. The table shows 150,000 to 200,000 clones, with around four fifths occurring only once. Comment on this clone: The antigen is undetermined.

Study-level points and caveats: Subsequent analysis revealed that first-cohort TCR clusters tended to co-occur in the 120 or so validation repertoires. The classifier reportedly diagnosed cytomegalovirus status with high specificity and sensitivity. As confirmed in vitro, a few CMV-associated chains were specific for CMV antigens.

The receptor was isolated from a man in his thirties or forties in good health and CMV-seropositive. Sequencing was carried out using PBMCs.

The CDR3 loop is CASSQQAINEQYF. The DNA for the CDR3 is TGTGCCAGCAGCCAACAGGCAATCAACGAGCAGTACTTC. The rearrangement links TRBV14 to TRBJ2-7; D gene uncertain. This CDR3 is 13 amino acids long. Trimming cost V 2 bases and J 5 bases, with 10 bases left between them. Germline CDR1 reads SGHDN; CDR2 reads FVKESK.